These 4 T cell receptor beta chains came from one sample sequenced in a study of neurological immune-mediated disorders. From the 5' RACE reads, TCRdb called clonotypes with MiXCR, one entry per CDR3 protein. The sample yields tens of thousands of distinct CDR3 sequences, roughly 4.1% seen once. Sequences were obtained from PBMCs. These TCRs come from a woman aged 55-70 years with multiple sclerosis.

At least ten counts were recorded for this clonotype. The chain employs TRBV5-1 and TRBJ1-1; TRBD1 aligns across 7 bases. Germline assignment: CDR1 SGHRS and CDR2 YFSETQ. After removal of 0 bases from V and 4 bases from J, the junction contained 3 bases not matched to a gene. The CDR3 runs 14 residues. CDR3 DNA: TGCGCCAGCAGCTTGGAGGGGGCGGGCACTGAAGCTTTCTTT. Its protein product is CASSLEGAGTEAFF.

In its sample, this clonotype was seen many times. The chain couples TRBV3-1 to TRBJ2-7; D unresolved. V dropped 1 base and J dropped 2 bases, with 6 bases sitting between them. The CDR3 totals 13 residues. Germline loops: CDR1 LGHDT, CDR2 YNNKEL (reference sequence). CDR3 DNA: TGTGCCAGCAGCCAAGTCCGGCCCTACGAGCAGTACTTC. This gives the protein CASSQVRPYEQYF.

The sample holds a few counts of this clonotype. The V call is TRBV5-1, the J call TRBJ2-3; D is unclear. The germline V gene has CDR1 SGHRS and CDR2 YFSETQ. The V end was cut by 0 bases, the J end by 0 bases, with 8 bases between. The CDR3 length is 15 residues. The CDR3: CASSLVRTSTDTQYF. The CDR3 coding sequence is TGCGCCAGCAGCTTGGTTAGAACTAGCACAGATACGCAGTATTTT.

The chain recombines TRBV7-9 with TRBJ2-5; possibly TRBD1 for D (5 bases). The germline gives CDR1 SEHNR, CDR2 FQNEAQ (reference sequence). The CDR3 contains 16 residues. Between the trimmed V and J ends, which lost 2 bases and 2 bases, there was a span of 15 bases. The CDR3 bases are TGTGCCAGCAGCTTACAGGGAAGCTTTCAGCAAGAGACCCAGTACTTC. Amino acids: CASSLQGSFQQETQYF.